Each of the 28 T cell receptor beta chains below was sequenced from the same sample in a study of blood T cell repertoires in COVID-19. TCRdb's copy holds only in-frame clones and misses some; the assay was immunoSEQ multiplex PCR. The sample contains more than 80,000 clones, roughly 78% of which appear only once. Sequenced: peripheral blood. All receptors come from a man aged 50-59 years with active or convalescent COVID-19.

The chain has TRBV4-1 and TRBJ2-7; 7 positions match TRBD1. Trimming cost V 1 base and J 6 bases; bases outside gene matches: 9. CDR1 and CDR2 from the germline V gene are MGHRA and YSYEKL. This CDR3 region has 15 residues. The CDR3 loop reads CASSQVLDRAVEQYF. CDR3 in DNA: TGCGCCAGCAGCCAAGTGTTAGACAGGGCCGTCGAGCAGTACTTC.

The chain recombines TRBV7-2 with TRBJ2-1, with D possibly TRBD2 on 5 matching bases. Germline V lookup: CDR1 SGHTA, CDR2 FQGNSA. Trimming removed 2 bases from V and 0 bases from J, with 8 bases in between. The CDR3 is 15 residues long. The CDR3 DNA is TGTGCCAGCAGCTTACGCCGGGACTCCTACAATGAGCAGTTCTTC. Residues: CASSLRRDSYNEQFF.

V gene TRBV24-1 combines with J gene TRBJ2-5; TRBD2 matches at 9 bases. Germline values: CDR1 KGHDR, CDR2 SFDVKD. With 5 bases clipped from V and 1 base from J, the junction kept 4 bases outside the gene matches. The CDR3 sequence is 15 residues long. This CDR3 reads CATSGWRGGQETQYF. CDR3 in DNA: TGTGCCACCAGTGGGTGGCGGGGGGGCCAAGAGACCCAGTACTTC.

The V and J genes are TRBV28 and TRBJ2-7, with 9 bases aligning to TRBD1. Germline CDR1 MDHEN, CDR2 SYDVKM. The CDR3 is made up of 13 amino acids. Unmatched junction bases numbered 6, after V lost 6 bases and J lost 6 bases. Here the CDR3 reads CASRGTGYGEQYF. The CDR3 DNA sequence: TGTGCCAGCAGGGGGACAGGGTATGGCGAGCAGTACTTC.

Only a few counts were recorded for this clone. The V and J genes are TRBV19 and TRBJ1-5, with D possibly TRBD1 on 5 matching bases. Germline V lookup: CDR1 LNHDA, CDR2 SQIVND (reference sequence). V lost 3 bases and J 4 bases, leaving 13 bases between the germline ends. This CDR3 contains 15 residues. The CDR3: CASSIGGEGNQPQHF. The CDR3 nucleotides are TGTGCCAGTAGTATCGGCGGGGAGGGGAATCAGCCCCAGCATTTT.

The V and J genes are TRBV13 and TRBJ1-4, with TRBD1 identical over 7 bases. Germline-derived CDR1 and CDR2 are PRHDT and FYEKMQ (reference sequence). Losses at the gene ends were 5 bases for V and 3 bases for J; bases not matched to a gene: 6. The CDR3 totals 15 residues. CDR3 amino acids: CASSTKGQSNEKLFF. The DNA of the CDR3 is TGTGCCAGCAGCACAAAGGGACAGTCTAATGAAAAACTGTTTTTT.

The chain has TRBV7-9 and TRBJ2-5; 8 bases are shared with TRBD2. The CDR3 totals 13 residues. V trimming: 5 bases; J trimming: 5 bases; junction bases outside the gene matches: 4. Germline V gene data show CDR1 as SEHNR and CDR2 as FQNEAQ (reference sequence). The CDR3 DNA reads as TGTGCCAGCAGCCCGCGGGGGGCCGAGACCCAGTACTTC. As protein: CASSPRGAETQYF.

V and J are TRBV7-6 and TRBJ1-2; TRBD1 matches at 8 bases. CDR3 length: 17 amino acids. The V gene end was trimmed by 0 bases and the J gene end by 6 bases; junction bases not matched to a gene: 12. The germline gives CDR1 SGHVS, CDR2 FNYEAQ. CDR3 in amino acids: CASSLAPIGQGGDGYTF. CDR3 sequence (DNA): TGTGCCAGCAGCTTAGCTCCCATAGGACAGGGTGGCGATGGCTACACCTTC.

This chain links TRBV19 with TRBJ1-1, with TRBD1 matching over 7 bases. Germline V gene data show CDR1 as LNHDA and CDR2 as SQIVND (reference sequence). CDR3 length equals 13 residues. V lost 9 bases and J lost 5; bases outside the gene matches: 9. The CDR3 region has the DNA TGTGCCAGCAGACAGGGCGAAGAAACTGAAGCTTTCTTT. This translates into CASRQGEETEAFF.

The V gene is TRBV24-1, the J gene TRBJ2-3; D is undetermined. Per the germline V gene, CDR1 is KGHDR and CDR2 is SFDVKD. This CDR3 region has 14 residues. V lost 0 bases and J lost 3, with 6 bases in between. The chain's CDR3 is CATSDLLSTDTQYF. The CDR3 DNA reads as TGTGCCACCAGTGATTTGCTCAGTACAGATACGCAGTATTTT.

The chain recombines TRBV7-6 with TRBJ2-5; 10 bases are shared with TRBD2. The CDR3 consists of 15 residues. The V and J ends lost 3 bases and 6 bases, in that order; junction bases with no gene match: 7. From germline, CDR1 is SGHVS and CDR2 FNYEAQ. This CDR3 is CASSFRLAGEKTQYF. The CDR3 DNA is TGTGCCAGCAGCTTTAGGCTAGCGGGGGAGAAGACCCAGTACTTC.

V gene TRBV6-5 combines with J gene TRBJ1-5; possible D gene TRBD1, 5 bases. Germline CDR1 MNHEY, CDR2 SVGAGI. The CDR3 is 13 residues long. V was trimmed by 7 bases and J by 6 bases, leaving 13 bases between them. The CDR3 region has the DNA TGTGCCAGCACGGGCAGGGCCGGTCAGCCCCAGCATTTT. This translates into CASTGRAGQPQHF.

This chain links TRBV7-2 with TRBJ1-1; no clear D. Germline V gene data show CDR1 as SGHTA and CDR2 as FQGNSA. The CDR3 covers 13 residues. Trimming shortened V by 4 bases and J by 0 bases, and 6 bases separated the two germline ends. The CDR3 is CASSSRVNTEAFF. The CDR3 DNA sequence: TGTGCCAGCAGCTCGAGGGTGAACACTGAAGCTTTCTTT. Supplemented by reference TRBV7-2 and TRBJ1-1, the full variable domain reads GAGVSQSPSNKVTEKGKDVELRCDPISGHTALYWYRQSLGQGLEFLIYFQGNSAPDKSGLPSDRFSAERTGGSVSTLTIQRTQQEDSAVYLCASSSRVNTEAFFGQGTRLTVV.

The chain couples TRBV5-1 to TRBJ2-1; 9 bases match TRBD2. CDR1 is SGHRS and CDR2 is YFSETQ in the germline V gene. With 0 bases clipped from V and 9 bases from J, the junction kept 4 bases outside the gene matches. The CDR3 runs 14 residues. The CDR3 region is CASSLGGLAGEQFF. CDR3 in DNA: TGCGCCAGCAGCTTGGGGGGACTAGCAGGTGAGCAGTTCTTC.

This clone has only one observation. The V call is TRBV11-2, the J call TRBJ1-1; D gene unclear. V lost 2 bases, J lost 0 bases, and 10 bases lay in between. Germline assignment: CDR1 SGHAT and CDR2 FQNNGV. The CDR3 is made up of 15 amino acids. CDR3: CASSLQVEVNTEAFF. The CDR3 DNA reads as TGTGCCAGCAGCTTACAGGTGGAGGTGAACACTGAAGCTTTCTTT.

J is TRBJ1-5 and V is TRBV4-3; unclear D gene. Trimming shortened V by 1 base and J by 2 bases, and 15 bases separated the two germline ends. Per germline, CDR1 LGHNA and CDR2 YSLEER. The CDR3 has 17 amino acids. The CDR3 reads CASSQAFDGVRNQPQHF. The CDR3 DNA reads as TGCGCCAGCAGCCAAGCTTTCGACGGAGTCCGCAATCAGCCCCAGCATTTT.

This CDR3 is CASSLGTGTSSYTQYF. The CDR3, as DNA: TGTGCCAGCAGTTTGGGAACCGGGACTAGCAGCTATACGCAGTATTTT. V usage is TRBV28 and J usage is TRBJ2-3, with TRBD2 matching over 9 bases. Unmatched junction bases numbered 11, after V lost 3 bases and J lost 7 bases. Germline CDR1 reads MDHEN; CDR2 reads SYDVKM. This CDR3 spans 16 amino acids.

CDR3 sequence reads: CASSYTSGGAPDTQYF. CDR3 nucleotides: TGTGCCAGCAGTTACACTAGCGGGGGGGCCCCGGATACGCAGTATTTT. The V and J genes are TRBV6-2 or TRBV6-3 and TRBJ2-3; TRBD2 aligns across 13 bases. There are 16 residues in the CDR3. J gave up 6 bases and V 2 bases, and 5 bases lay outside the gene matches. In germline, CDR1 is MNHEY, CDR2 SVGEGT.

This clone came up once. The chain recombines TRBV30 with TRBJ2-2, with 11 positions matching TRBD2. Trimming took 4 bases from V and 4 from J; bases not matched to a gene: 5. CDR1 is GTSNPN and CDR2 is SVGIG in the germline V gene (reference sequence). The CDR3 contains 15 residues. CDR3 region: CAWMGTSGPTGELFF. The CDR3 DNA is TGTGCCTGGATGGGGACTAGCGGTCCCACCGGGGAGCTGTTTTTT.

The V and J genes are TRBV19 and TRBJ2-2, with a possible D match to TRBD1 (5 bases). In germline, CDR1 is LNHDA, CDR2 SQIVND (reference sequence). The V and J ends lost 6 bases and 0 bases respectively, with 8 bases between them. This CDR3 comprises 14 residues. CDR3 residues: CASRAGPNTGELFF. CDR3 DNA sequence: TGTGCCAGTAGAGCAGGGCCGAACACCGGGGAGCTGTTTTTT.

This clone occurred once. The chain carries TRBV10-1 and TRBJ1-4; 9 nucleotides align to TRBD1. The V segment lost 2 bases and the J segment 3 bases; nucleotides outside the gene matches: 10. The length of the CDR3 is 18 residues. CDR1 is WNHNN, CDR2 SYGVQD, per germline (reference sequence). The CDR3 nucleotides read TGCGCCAGCAGTGAGGAAGGGACAGGGTTTATCGCTAATGAAAAACTGTTTTTT. Translating gives CASSEEGTGFIANEKLFF.

The V call is TRBV23-1, the J call TRBJ1-6; 7 bases map to TRBD1. TRBV23-1 is annotated as an ORF whose role is uncertain. J lost 4 bases, V lost 4 bases, and 10 bases had no gene match. This CDR3 is built from 17 residues. CDR3 in DNA: TGCGCCAGCAGTCGACAAGGACAGGCGCCTTATAATTCACCCCTCCACTTT. Residues: CASSRQGQAPYNSPLHF.

This chain joins TRBV6-5 and TRBJ1-1, with TRBD1 matching 7 bases. The CDR3 spans 12 residues. The ends lost 9 bases at V and 4 bases at J; junction bases unmatched: 5. Germline loops: CDR1 MNHEY, CDR2 SVGAGI. The CDR3 protein is CASQTGTTEAFF. DNA of the CDR3: TGTGCCAGTCAGACAGGGACCACTGAAGCTTTCTTT.

The gene calls are TRBV4-3 and TRBJ2-2, with D possibly TRBD1 on 5 matching bases. Germline V gene lookup returns CDR1 LGHNA and CDR2 YSLEER. The CDR3 runs 17 residues. Trimming took 1 base from V and 6 from J, leaving 18 bases between them. The CDR3 loop is CASSQVASRDRPGELFF. The CDR3 coding sequence is TGCGCCAGCAGCCAAGTCGCGTCTAGAGACAGACCCGGGGAGCTGTTTTTT.

This chain links TRBV18 with TRBJ2-7; possibly TRBD2 for D (6 bases). Germline V gene data show CDR1 as KGHSH and CDR2 as LQKENI. The CDR3 runs to 13 residues. V was pared by 5 bases and J by 3 bases, with 11 bases between. The chain's CDR3 is CASSAGRNYEQYV. The CDR3 DNA is TGTGCCAGCTCAGCGGGACGGAACTACGAGCAGTACGTC.

V gene TRBV6-1 combines with J gene TRBJ1-2; D is perhaps TRBD1 (5 bases). This CDR3 has 13 residues. CDR1 is MNHNS and CDR2 is SASEGT in the germline V gene. V lost 2 bases and J lost 8, with 12 bases in between. The CDR3 loop reads CASSERAGNGYTF. DNA for the CDR3: TGTGCCAGCAGTGAAAGGGCAGGGAACGGCTACACCTTC.

The chain combines TRBV19 with TRBJ1-1, with 7 nucleotides matching TRBD1. The ends lost 5 bases at V and 4 bases at J; junction bases unmatched: 4. The CDR3 is made up of 13 amino acids. Per germline, CDR1 LNHDA and CDR2 SQIVND (reference sequence). The CDR3 DNA reads as TGTGCCAGTAGTCAACAGGGGAGCACTGAAGCTTTCTTT. Protein: CASSQQGSTEAFF.

This chain connects TRBV25-1 to TRBJ1-2; D is undetermined. Germline CDR1 and CDR2: MGHDK and SYGVNS. Between the trimmed V and J ends, which lost 6 bases and 7 bases, there was a span of 21 bases. The length of the CDR3 is 15 residues. The CDR3 spells CASSDPGTGLSGYTF. CDR3 coding DNA: TGTGCCAGCAGCGATCCGGGTACTGGTCTAAGTGGCTACACCTTC.